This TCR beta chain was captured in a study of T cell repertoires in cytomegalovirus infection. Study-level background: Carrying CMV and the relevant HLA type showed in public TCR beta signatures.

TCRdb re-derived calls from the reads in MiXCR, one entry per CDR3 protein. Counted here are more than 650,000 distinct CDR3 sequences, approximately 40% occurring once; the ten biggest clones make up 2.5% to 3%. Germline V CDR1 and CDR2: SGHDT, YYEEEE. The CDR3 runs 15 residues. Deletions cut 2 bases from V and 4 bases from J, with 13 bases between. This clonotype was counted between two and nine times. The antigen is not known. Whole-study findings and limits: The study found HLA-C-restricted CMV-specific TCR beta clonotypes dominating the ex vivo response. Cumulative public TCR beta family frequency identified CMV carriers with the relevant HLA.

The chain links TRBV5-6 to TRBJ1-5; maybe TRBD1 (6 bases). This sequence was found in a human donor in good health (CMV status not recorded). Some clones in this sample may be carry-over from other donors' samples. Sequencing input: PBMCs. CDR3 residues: CASSLSGAGNQPQHF. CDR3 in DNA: TGTGCCAGCAGCTTATCAGGGGCTGGTAATCAGCCCCAGCATTTT.